Below are 15 T cell receptor beta chains sequenced from a single sample in a study of blood T cell repertoires in COVID-19. TCRdb keeps only in-frame clones here, not all; method: immunoSEQ multiplex PCR. Here the sample spans about 110,000 clones, around 83% being singletons. The material sequenced was peripheral blood. The source of these receptors is a man aged 40-49 years with acute or convalescent COVID-19.

J is TRBJ2-5 and V is TRBV6-5; D is ambiguous. From germline, CDR1 is MNHEY and CDR2 SVGAGI. There are 13 residues in the CDR3. Trimming cost V 0 bases and J 2 bases, with 4 bases left between them. The CDR3 reads CASSYSRQETQYF. The CDR3 region has the DNA TGTGCCAGCAGTTACTCCCGTCAAGAGACCCAGTACTTC.

The genes are TRBV30 and TRBJ1-5; tentative D call: TRBD1 (6 bases). Germline lookup yields CDR1 GTSNPN and CDR2 SVGIG (reference sequence). This CDR3 region has 13 residues. Trimming pared 1 base from V and 3 bases from J, leaving 7 bases between. The DNA for the CDR3 is TGTGCCTGGAGTGGGGACATCAATCAGCCCCAGCATTTT. It encodes CAWSGDINQPQHF.

In its sample, this clone was seen once. The chain couples TRBV7-3 to TRBJ2-5, with 7 positions matching TRBD2. Germline CDR1 SGHTA, CDR2 FQGTGA. The trim removed 5 bases at V and 0 bases at J, leaving 9 bases unmatched. The CDR3 runs 16 residues. This CDR3 reads CASSGGGWGNQETQYF. The DNA of the CDR3 is TGTGCCAGCAGCGGCGGGGGATGGGGTAACCAAGAGACCCAGTACTTC.

The V call is TRBV10-3, the J call TRBJ1-6; perhaps TRBD1 as D (5 bases). Per germline, CDR1 ENHRY and CDR2 SYGVKD. This CDR3 is 14 amino acids long. The V and J ends lost 3 bases and 9 bases respectively, with 12 bases between them. The CDR3 coding sequence is TGTGCCATCAGTGAAGGTCAGGGATCTTCACCCCTCCACTTT. Translating it yields CAISEGQGSSPLHF.

This chain joins TRBV24-1 and TRBJ1-5; 7 nucleotides match TRBD1. CDR1 and CDR2 (germline): KGHDR, SFDVKD. The CDR3 totals 13 residues. With 5 bases clipped from V and 7 bases from J, the junction kept 4 bases outside the gene matches. The CDR3 reads CATSATGFQPQHF. CDR3 coding DNA: TGTGCCACCAGTGCGACAGGGTTCCAGCCCCAGCATTTT.

The V gene is TRBV5-6, the J gene TRBJ2-5; TRBD2 aligns across 10 bases. From germline, CDR1 is SGHDT and CDR2 YYEEEE. There are 15 residues in the CDR3. J lost 2 bases, V lost 3 bases, and 4 bases had no gene match. The CDR3 reads CASSSLAGVQETQYF. The CDR3 nucleotides read TGTGCCAGCAGCTCCCTAGCGGGGGTACAAGAGACCCAGTACTTC.

The rearrangement links TRBV21-1 to TRBJ1-1; whether TRBD1, the table's D call, matches the DNA was not checked. TRBV21-1 is a pseudogene locus. The CDR3 sequence is 18 residues long. CDR3 DNA: TGTGCCAGCAGTCTAGAGGGTATACAGGGGATCGCGAACACTGAAGCTTTCTTT. This sequence encodes CASSLEGIQGIANTEAFF.

The CDR3 is CASSEAPLAGSYEQYF. In DNA, the CDR3 is TGTGCCAGCAGTGAAGCGCCGCTAGCGGGATCCTACGAGCAGTACTTC. This rearrangement joins TRBV6-1 to TRBJ2-7; TRBD2 agrees at 9 bases. CDR1 is MNHNS and CDR2 is SASEGT in the germline V gene. This CDR3 is 16 amino acids long. The V and J ends lost 0 bases and 1 base, in that order; junction bases with no gene match: 4.

The J gene is TRBJ1-1, the V gene TRBV7-9; D may be TRBD1 (5 bases). Per germline, CDR1 SEHNR and CDR2 FQNEAQ (reference sequence). The CDR3 spans 13 residues. With 5 bases removed from V and 2 bases from J, the gap between germline ends came to 9 bases. DNA of the CDR3: TGTGCCAGCAGCCCGACAGCTAACACTGAAGCTTTCTTT. Translated: CASSPTANTEAFF.

CDR3 DNA: TGTGCCAGCAGTTACGTTGGGGCCAGCCGGAACTATGGCTACACCTTC. Residues: CASSYVGASRNYGYTF. The rearrangement uses TRBV6-5 and TRBJ1-2; possible D gene TRBD1, 5 bases. Deletions cut 2 bases from V and 2 bases from J, with 15 bases between. Germline-derived CDR1 and CDR2 are MNHEY and SVGAGI. CDR3 length equals 16 residues.

V usage is TRBV9 and J usage is TRBJ2-3; 9 bases fit TRBD2. CDR1 SGDLS and CDR2 YYNGEE come from the germline V gene. This CDR3 spans 15 amino acids. V trimming: 4 bases; J trimming: 4 bases; junction bases outside the gene matches: 7. CDR3 sequence: CASSRRGGASDTQYF. CDR3 coding DNA: TGTGCCAGCAGCAGACGCGGGGGGGCCTCAGATACGCAGTATTTT.

A note on this clone: Other DNA sequences in this specimen translate into the identical CDR3. The rearrangement joins TRBV7-2 to TRBJ1-5, with a tentative D call TRBD1 (6 bases). CDR3 length: 13 residues. The germline gives CDR1 SGHTA, CDR2 FQGNSA. V lost 3 bases to trimming and J lost 4 bases, with 7 bases between them. This chain's CDR3 is CASSFQGNQPQHF. DNA of the CDR3: TGTGCCAGCAGCTTCCAGGGGAATCAGCCCCAGCATTTT.

The V and J genes are TRBV29-1 and TRBJ1-1; 7 positions match TRBD1. Germline V lookup: CDR1 SQVTM, CDR2 ANQGSEA. V lost 3 bases to trimming and J lost 1 base; unmatched junction nucleotides: 2. The CDR3 extends over 13 amino acids. The DNA for the CDR3 is TGCAGCGTTGAGCGGACAGGGAACACTGAAGCTTTCTTT. Its translation: CSVERTGNTEAFF.

The chain uses TRBV6-5 and TRBJ2-6, with D uncertain. Germline lookup yields CDR1 MNHEY and CDR2 SVGAGI. V was cut by 8 bases and J by 0 bases, with 11 bases left in between. There are 15 residues in the CDR3. DNA of the CDR3: TGTGCCAGCTGGTCTATTAGCTCTGGGGCCAACGTCCTGACTTTC. Translating it yields CASWSISSGANVLTF.

CDR3 protein: CASSQGDTSSYEQYF. CDR3 nucleotide sequence: TGTGCCAGCTCACAGGGGGACACTTCGTCCTACGAGCAGTACTTC. The chain uses TRBV18 and TRBJ2-7; possibly TRBD1 for D (6 bases). CDR1 KGHSH and CDR2 LQKENI come from the germline V gene. V lost 4 bases and J 1 base, leaving 14 bases between the germline ends. This CDR3 is 15 amino acids long.